Listed below are T cell receptor beta chains from one sample, sequenced in a study of blood T cells in healthy people across ages. From the 5' RACE reads, TCRdb called clonotypes with MiXCR, one entry per CDR3 protein. The sample lists roughly 680,000 distinct CDR3 sequences; over 45% were seen once. The sequenced material came from blood. The origin of the receptors is a woman aged 60-70 years in good health. The CDR3 runs from the conserved cysteine through the conserved F or W. Fields, in order: J gene, V gene, D gene, clone size, CDR3 protein, CDR3 DNA. D genes are given only for firm matches. Part of the rows lack a size; the others show once, few, many or a class for expanded clones.

TRBJ1-4,TRBV15,.,few,CATSRERYEKLFF,TGTGCCACCAGCAGAGAGAGATACGAAAAACTGTTTTTT
TRBJ1-6,TRBV4-3,TRBD1,.,CASSQDPGQGSPLHF,TGCGCCAGCAGCCAAGATCCCGGACAGGGTTCACCCCTCCACTTT
TRBJ2-7,TRBV27,.,few,CASSCLTGSGAYEQYF,TGTGCCAGCAGTTGCCTAACGGGGTCCGGGGCCTACGAGCAGTACTTC
TRBJ1-1,TRBV7-2,.,.,CASSFIPTNTEAFF,TGTGCCAGCAGCTTCATTCCGACCAACACTGAAGCTTTCTTT
TRBJ1-6,TRBV5-6,.,once,CASSPGQNGSPLHF,TGTGCCAGCAGCCCCGGACAGAATGGATCACCCCTCCACTTT
TRBJ2-4,TRBV12-3/TRBV12-4,TRBD2,.,CASSWVRGAKNIQYF,TGTGCCAGCAGTTGGGTGCGGGGGGCCAAAAACATTCAGTACTTC
TRBJ1-2,TRBV12-3/TRBV12-4,TRBD1,few,CASSPGTGGYGYTF,TGTGCCAGCAGCCCAGGGACAGGGGGTTATGGCTACACCTTC
TRBJ2-7,TRBV7-2,TRBD1,few,CASSTTRTGGLGEQYF,TGTGCCAGCAGCACGACCAGGACAGGGGGCTTAGGCGAGCAGTACTTC
TRBJ2-7,TRBV4-1,.,.,CASSQAANSGSYEQYF,TGCGCCAGCAGCCAGGCCGCGAACTCCGGCTCCTACGAGCAGTACTTC
TRBJ2-6,TRBV7-2,.,once,CASKRGGLGANVLTF,TGTGCCAGCAAGCGAGGGGGGCTAGGGGCCAACGTCCTGACTTTC
TRBJ2-4,TRBV18,.,.,CASSSLGNIQYF,TGTGCCAGCTCATCTTTAGGAAACATTCAGTACTTC
TRBJ1-4,TRBV7-9,TRBD1,.,CASSSNRGQGDATNEKLFF,TGTGCCAGCAGCTCCAATCGGGGACAGGGGGACGCAACTAATGAAAAACTGTTTTTT
TRBJ2-3,TRBV2,.,few,CAITDGLSTDTQYF,TGTGCCATCACGGACGGTCTTAGCACAGATACGCAGTATTTT
TRBJ2-7,TRBV5-1,.,.,CASRPGTPSYEQYF,TGCGCCAGCAGGCCCGGGACTCCCTCCTACGAGCAGTACTTC
TRBJ1-1,TRBV7-2,.,few,CASSLRGGPGEAFF,TGTGCCAGCAGCTTAAGGGGTGGGCCGGGGGAAGCTTTCTTT